This T cell receptor (beta chain) came from a study of T cell responses to AZD1222 COVID-19 vaccine (dated by TCRdb to about 2021). Turning to the overall study: TCR sequencing covered 233 trial participants: 200 to 210 given two doses of AZD1222 and about 26 given two doses of MenACWY control vaccine. Trial participants were enrolled by age into subgroups of 18-55, 56-69 and 70-plus years, and around 140, 26 and 57 TCR-sequenced participants, respectively, were included in these subgroups.

Overall study outcomes, separate from this receptor: After two AZD1222 doses, both the breadth and the depth of spike-specific TCRs were significantly higher than at day 0 and than in MenACWY recipients. Because no day 14 peak-response samples were available, repertoires were characterized only after the peak T cell response. The whole spike protein was spanned by vaccine-associated CD4 TCRs, and dominant responses were seen in regions 160-218 and 743-854. Reportedly, close to half of the unique spike-specific TCRs recognized epitopes lying outside the regions that are mutated in the B.1.351 and B.1.1.7 variants. The 56-69-year group was small, and its depth increase did not reach significance, likely because of low power. Conclusions about previously exposed vaccinees are limited, since just a handful of AZD1222 recipients were seropositive for SARS-CoV-2 at baseline. Participants were mostly white British and included more females than males, and it was suggested by the authors that clonal diversity may have been underestimated.

This specimen's time point label, interpreted: about 28 days (+/-7) after the second vaccine dose. AZD1222 recipients whose second dose came at about 4 weeks and those whose second dose came at about 12 weeks were combined into one group, since spike-specific TCR depth and breadth did not differ between the two schedules. Samples from vaccinated people were obtained from the UK trials COV001 and COV002, which included a single-blind randomized controlled phase 2/3 trial of AZD1222 (ChAdOx1 nCoV-19) in healthy adults. Trial participant PBMC samples were collected at day 0 and day 28 after the second dose for TCRbeta chain sequencing. For this clone: Its target antigen remains unknown. Qualities for individual bases were not recorded, and no much larger clone is one base off.

The CDR3 regions of human TCRbeta chains were analyzed by immunosequencing. Per the original workflow: TCRs in the repertoires were compared against a reference library of SARS-CoV-2-specific TCRs that had been generated with the MIRA antigen-specificity platform. Breadth was defined as the fraction of unique TCRs that were SARS-CoV-2-associated. Depth was defined as the fraction of total T cells that were SARS-CoV-2-associated. Each spike-specific TCR was assigned to its reactive spike region and to a CD4 or CD8 class using the MIRA data. Log10-transformed breadth and depth values were compared by one-way ANOVA with Sidak's multiple comparisons tests. TCRdb carries this immuneACCESS record with in-frame sequences only. Its versions omit some clonotypes, under half of them owing to an unresolved V gene in the studies checked, with the rest unexplained. That table gives V, J and clone size, and the DNA gave D and trimming. This sample holds tens of thousands of clones; 80% to 95% were observed only once. The ten largest account for roughly 3.1% of the sample.

V is clipped by 4 bases and J by 8 bases, and the sequence between their germline boundaries is 12 bases long. According to the germline V gene, CDR1 reads SGDLS and CDR2 reads YYNGEE. The CDR3 runs 12 residues from the cysteine to the phenylalanine. The CDR3 DNA has 36 bases and is translated from base 1. The sequence links TRBV9 to TRBJ1-2, with the D gene too uncertain to name. Here the sequenced sample was peripheral blood, taken 28 days after the second AZD1222 dose. The receptor was isolated from an adult who received the AZD1222 COVID-19 vaccine. The sequenced DNA: TGTGCCAGCAGCTTAACTTGGGGAGGCTACACCTTC. This translates into CASSLTWGGYTF.